The next 29 T cell receptor beta chains were all read from a single sample in a study of somatic mutations in cytotoxic T cells in rheumatoid arthritis (dated by TCRdb to between 2016 and 2019). Library creation used the immunoSEQ multiplex PCR assay. The source is immuneACCESS, and TCRdb retained only in-frame sequences with V and J called. Part of the clones is not carried over; for the studies checked, unresolved V genes explain less than half of this, and the remainder is unexplained. The sample records approximately 20,000 clones, 70% to 90% of which are singletons. More than 14% of the sample rests with the top ten. Material: CD8+ T cells sorted from blood. The receptor set was obtained from a middle-aged man in good health.

This clone appeared a single time. V usage is TRBV27 and J usage is TRBJ2-2; D gene uncertain. Germline V gene sequence: CDR1 MNHEY, CDR2 SMNVEV (reference sequence). The V end lost 3 bases, the J end lost 2 bases, and 19 bases lay between the germline ends. CDR3 length: 18 residues. Here the CDR3 reads CASSFHVRPVPNTGELFF. CDR3 coding DNA: TGTGCCAGCAGTTTCCACGTCCGGCCAGTTCCTAACACCGGGGAGCTGTTTTTT.

The J gene is TRBJ2-1, the V gene TRBV7-9; D ambiguous. The CDR3 sequence is 12 residues long. Germline values: CDR1 SEHNR, CDR2 FQNEAQ (reference sequence). V shed 0 bases and J shed 7 bases, with 4 bases lying between them. The CDR3 DNA reads TGTGCCAGCAGCTTAGCGCCGAATGAGCAGTTCTTC. Encoded protein: CASSLAPNEQFF.

The chain couples TRBV4-3 to TRBJ2-7, with a tentative D call TRBD1 (6 bases). CDR3 length: 16 amino acids. Trimming pared 4 bases from V and 5 bases from J, leaving 21 bases between. Germline CDR1 is LGHNA and CDR2 is YSLEER. This CDR3 reads CASSPAAGTGLHEQYF. The CDR3 nucleotides read TGCGCCAGCAGCCCCGCAGCAGGAACAGGGCTCCACGAGCAGTACTTC.

V usage is TRBV9 and J usage is TRBJ2-5; D call uncertain. There are 14 residues in the CDR3. The germline V gene encodes CDR1 SGDLS and CDR2 YYNGEE. V was pared by 3 bases and J by 2 bases, with 11 bases between. CDR3 region: CASSDTNTQETQYF. CDR3 DNA: TGTGCCAGCAGCGATACGAATACTCAAGAGACCCAGTACTTC. The full variable domain, with the rest looked up from reference TRBV9 and TRBJ2-5, is DSGVTQTPKHLITATGQRVTLRCSPRSGDLSVYWYQQSLDQGLQFLIQYYNGEERAKGNILERFSAQQFPDLHSELNLSSLELGDSALYFCASSDTNTQETQYFGPGTRLLVL.

The rearrangement links TRBV5-4 to TRBJ2-4; maybe TRBD2 (5 bases). CDR1 is SGHNT and CDR2 is YYREEE in the germline V gene (reference sequence). The CDR3 is 13 residues long. V gave up 0 bases and J gave up 7 bases, with 8 bases separating them. The CDR3 nucleotides read TGTGCCAGCAGCTTGGTCGGGGATAACATTCAGTACTTC. Residues: CASSLVGDNIQYF.

The rearrangement uses TRBV14 and TRBJ2-2; tentative D call: TRBD2 (5 bases). Per the germline V gene, CDR1 is SGHDN and CDR2 is FVKESK. With 2 bases removed from V and 4 bases from J, the gap between germline ends came to 11 bases. CDR3 length: 15 residues. This chain's CDR3 is CASSQRAAATGELFF. CDR3 DNA sequence: TGTGCCAGCAGCCAAAGGGCAGCGGCCACCGGGGAGCTGTTTTTT.

V and J are TRBV27 and TRBJ2-7; D gene ambiguous. Trimming removed 3 bases from V and 2 bases from J, with 14 bases in between. The germline V gene encodes CDR1 MNHEY and CDR2 SMNVEV (reference sequence). The CDR3 length is 15 residues. DNA of the CDR3: TGTGCCAGCAGTTTCGGTCTAACCCTTCCCTACGAGCAGTACTTC. This sequence encodes CASSFGLTLPYEQYF.

The gene calls are TRBV4-2 and TRBJ1-2; 11 nucleotides match TRBD1. Trimming took 3 bases from V and 4 from J; bases not matched to a gene: 10. CDR1 LGHNA and CDR2 YNFKEQ come from the germline V gene. The CDR3 runs to 17 residues. The CDR3 DNA is TGTGCCAGCAGCCAGGCGGTGGGACAGGGGGACCGCTATGGCTACACCTTC. This encodes CASSQAVGQGDRYGYTF.

The genes are TRBV11-2 and TRBJ2-3, with TRBD2 identical over 10 bases. The CDR3 covers 14 residues. Germline V CDR1 and CDR2: SGHAT, FQNNGV. J lost 7 bases, V lost 2 bases, and 3 bases had no gene match. The CDR3 is CASSLTAGGYTQYF. As DNA, the CDR3 is TGTGCCAGCAGCTTAACAGCGGGGGGGTATACGCAGTATTTT.

The rearrangement uses TRBV7-9 and TRBJ2-1; D ambiguous. Germline V gene data show CDR1 as SEHNR and CDR2 as FQNEAQ (reference sequence). The CDR3 consists of 17 residues. Trimming pared 2 bases from V and 0 bases from J, leaving 14 bases between. CDR3 sequence reads: CASSLFGVLSSYNEQFF. For the CDR3, the DNA is TGTGCCAGCAGCTTATTTGGAGTCCTCAGCTCCTACAATGAGCAGTTCTTC.

The genes are TRBV27 and TRBJ1-1; the D is unclear. CDR1 is MNHEY, CDR2 SMNVEV, per germline (reference sequence). The CDR3 sequence is 13 residues long. V lost 5 bases, J lost 2 bases, and 9 bases lay in between. The CDR3, as DNA: TGTGCCAGCAGTGATTCCCCCAACACTGAAGCTTTCTTT. Translating it yields CASSDSPNTEAFF.

This chain connects TRBV19 to TRBJ2-1, with TRBD1 as a possible D gene (6 bases). The germline V gene has CDR1 LNHDA and CDR2 SQIVND (reference sequence). V was cut by 3 bases and J by 4 bases, with 13 bases left in between. This CDR3 region has 15 residues. CDR3 sequence: CASSILGTSYNEQFF. CDR3 coding DNA: TGTGCCAGTAGTATCTTGGGGACATCATACAATGAGCAGTTCTTC.

On this clone itself: The same CDR3 arises from other DNA sequences in this sample as well. This rearrangement joins TRBV4-3 to TRBJ2-3; 11 bases are shared with TRBD2. Germline assignment: CDR1 LGHNA and CDR2 YSLEER. The CDR3 length is 16 residues. Losses at the gene ends were 0 bases for V and 4 bases for J; bases not matched to a gene: 3. CDR3 DNA: TGCGCCAGCAGCCAAGATTTAGCGGGAGGGGCAGATACGCAGTATTTT. It translates to CASSQDLAGGADTQYF.

The gene calls are TRBV27 and TRBJ1-2; D is undetermined. The V and J ends lost 8 bases and 2 bases respectively, with 12 bases between them. The CDR3 loop spans 13 amino acids. Germline V gene data show CDR1 as MNHEY and CDR2 as SMNVEV (reference sequence). As DNA, the CDR3 is TGTGCCAGCGGTCTCTTGGTCAACTATGGCTACACCTTC. It translates to CASGLLVNYGYTF.

The J gene is TRBJ2-5, the V gene TRBV27; D gene ambiguous. V was trimmed by 2 bases and J by 0 bases, leaving 4 bases between them. The CDR3 length is 13 residues. Germline CDR1 reads MNHEY; CDR2 reads SMNVEV (reference sequence). CDR3 nucleotide sequence: TGTGCCAGCAGTTTACTAAACCAAGAGACCCAGTACTTC. Translated: CASSLLNQETQYF.

The rearrangement joins TRBV5-5 to TRBJ2-1; D unresolved. Per germline, CDR1 SGHKS and CDR2 YYEKEE (reference sequence). Trimming shortened V by 4 bases and J by 4 bases, and 3 bases separated the two germline ends. The CDR3 is 11 amino acids. The chain's CDR3 is CASSRYNEQFF. In DNA form, the CDR3 reads TGTGCCAGCAGCCGATACAATGAGCAGTTCTTC.

The CDR3 loop is CASSLYSNYGYTF. The CDR3 nucleotides read TGTGCCAGCAGTTTATACTCTAACTATGGCTACACCTTC. This chain links TRBV27 with TRBJ1-2; D remains ambiguous. Germline CDR1 reads MNHEY; CDR2 reads SMNVEV (reference sequence). The V and J ends lost 1 base and 0 bases respectively, with 3 bases between them. CDR3 length: 13 residues.

The chain links TRBV19 to TRBJ1-2; D unresolved. V was trimmed by 3 bases and J by 4 bases, leaving 6 bases between them. Germline assignment: CDR1 LNHDA and CDR2 SQIVND (reference sequence). This CDR3 contains 12 residues. The CDR3, as DNA: TGTGCCAGTAGTATGTCCCTCTATGGCTACACCTTC. The encoded protein is CASSMSLYGYTF.

This clone was seen a handful of times. The chain couples TRBV27 to TRBJ2-7; 11 bases align to TRBD2. Germline lookup yields CDR1 MNHEY and CDR2 SMNVEV (reference sequence). The ends lost 2 bases at V and 5 bases at J; junction bases unmatched: 5. The CDR3 length is 15 residues. The CDR3 loop reads CASSLRLAGGDEQYF. CDR3 DNA sequence: TGTGCCAGCAGTTTACGCTTAGCGGGAGGGGACGAGCAGTACTTC.

The chain employs TRBV12-5 and TRBJ1-1; D not resolved. V lost 5 bases and J lost 4, with 8 bases in between. Germline CDR1 LGHNT, CDR2 FRNRAP. The CDR3 is 12 residues long. This chain's CDR3 is CASGGPGTEAFF. The CDR3 region has the DNA TGTGCTAGTGGTGGCCCAGGCACTGAAGCTTTCTTT.

The chain combines TRBV4-2 with TRBJ2-1; 7 bases match TRBD2. From germline, CDR1 is LGHNA and CDR2 YNFKEQ. The CDR3 length is 17 residues. V was pared by 0 bases and J by 6 bases, with 11 bases of the junction left unmatched. The CDR3, as DNA: TGTGCCAGCAGCCAAGAAATTTCAGGACTAGTCGTCAATGAGCAGTTCTTC. This codes for CASSQEISGLVVNEQFF.

The sample holds a few counts of this clone. As DNA, the CDR3 is TGTGCCAGCAGCTCGACAGCAACCTACGAGCAGTACTTC. It encodes CASSSTATYEQYF. This chain uses TRBV7-9 with TRBJ2-7; a weak D match, TRBD1 (5 bases). The germline V and J ends were trimmed by 4 bases and 2 bases, with 9 bases remaining between them. The germline V gene encodes CDR1 SEHNR and CDR2 FQNEAQ (reference sequence). The CDR3 sequence is 13 residues long.

The rearrangement uses TRBV2 and TRBJ2-3, with 7 bases identical to TRBD1. The CDR3 has 18 residues. CDR1 is SNHLY, CDR2 FYNNEI, per germline. The V segment lost 4 bases and the J segment 1 base; nucleotides outside the gene matches: 14. The CDR3 DNA sequence: TGTGCCAGCAGTGGAAGGGACAGTCCATTCTTTGGCACAGATACGCAGTATTTT. Its translation: CASSGRDSPFFGTDTQYF.

A single count supports this clone. The V call is TRBV28, the J call TRBJ1-1, with D unresolved. Germline V gene sequence: CDR1 MDHEN, CDR2 SYDVKM. V lost 1 base, J lost 5 bases, and 2 bases lay in between. CDR3 length: 11 amino acids. CDR3 nucleotides: TGTGCCAGCAGTTTATTAACTGAAGCTTTCTTT. Translating it yields CASSLLTEAFF.

V and J are TRBV29-1 and TRBJ2-3; either TRBD1 or TRBD2 may supply D (5 bases each). Trimming shortened V by 4 bases and J by 6 bases, and 17 bases separated the two germline ends. The CDR3 is 14 residues long. CDR1 is SQVTM, CDR2 ANQGSEA, per germline. The CDR3 DNA follows: TGCAGCGTTGTTGGGGGAGCGTACGGGGATACGCAGTATTTT. Translating it yields CSVVGGAYGDTQYF.

The CDR3 nucleotides are TGTGCCAGCAGTGAGTTAGCGGGGGACACAGATACGCAGTATTTT. It is translated as CASSELAGDTDTQYF. The rearrangement links TRBV25-1 to TRBJ2-3, with 9 bases identical to TRBD2. CDR1 MGHDK and CDR2 SYGVNS come from the germline V gene. Trimming removed 3 bases from V and 2 bases from J; junction bases left unmatched: 3. This CDR3 spans 15 amino acids.

The genes are TRBV5-1 and TRBJ1-1, with D maybe TRBD1 (6 bases). V was shortened by 0 bases and J by 6 bases, with 15 bases between the two germline ends. This CDR3 has 15 residues. Germline V gene data show CDR1 as SGHRS and CDR2 as YFSETQ. The CDR3 sequence: CASSLVATGQSEAFF. The CDR3 DNA reads TGCGCCAGCAGCTTGGTGGCGACCGGACAGTCTGAAGCTTTCTTT.

This sequence joins TRBV6-1 and TRBJ2-3, with D perhaps TRBD2 (6 bases). Between the trimmed V and J ends, which lost 2 bases and 2 bases, there was a span of 8 bases. Germline lookup yields CDR1 MNHNS and CDR2 SASEGT. The CDR3 contains 14 residues. The CDR3 reads CASSEWDFTDTQYF. CDR3 DNA: TGTGCCAGCAGTGAATGGGACTTCACAGATACGCAGTATTTT.

The chain joins TRBV11-2 to TRBJ2-1; D not resolved. CDR1 is SGHAT and CDR2 is FQNNGV in the germline V gene. V shed 1 base and J shed 7 bases, with 5 bases lying between them. The length of the CDR3 is 12 residues. In DNA form, the CDR3 reads TGTGCCAGCAGCTTAGGCCTGAATGAGCAGTTCTTC. Its protein product is CASSLGLNEQFF. Complete variable domain (other parts from reference TRBV11-2 and TRBJ2-1): EAGVAQSPRYKIIEKRQSVAFWCNPISGHATLYWYQQILGQGPKLLIQFQNNGVVDDSQLPKDRFSAERLKGVDSTLKIQPAKLEDSAVYLCASSLGLNEQFFGPGTRLTVL.